These 27 T cell receptor beta chains were sequenced from one sample in a study of CD8 T cells in ankylosing spondylitis. Study results and caveats: Typical of ankylosing spondylitis blood, it appeared, was a TCR beta motif of under 10 highly homologous variants.

TCRdb reprocessed the 5' RACE reads with MiXCR, giving one entry per CDR3 protein. Counted here are some 840,000 distinct CDR3 sequences, 10% to 15% occurring once; the ten biggest clones make up roughly 0.51%. Their cognate antigens are unknown. The sequencing sample was made of blood, either unsorted or a sorted T cell fraction (not recorded which). All receptors come from a male donor with ankylosing spondylitis.

Of note for this clonotype: An end of the junction does not agree with germline; a read error may underlie this. The rearrangement joins TRBV12-3 or TRBV12-4 to TRBJ2-7, with a possible D match to TRBD2 (6 bases). CDR3 length: 18 residues. The CDR3 DNA is TGTGCCATCAGTTTACTGGACTATGGAAAATTGAGCTCCTACGAGCAGTACTTC. The encoded protein is CAISLLDYGKLSSYEQYF.

In this sample, this clonotype turned up many times. The CDR3 DNA reads TGTGCCAGCAGGGAGGGGGAGGCCTACAATGAGCAGTTCTTC. It translates to CASREGEAYNEQFF. V gene TRBV6-1 combines with J gene TRBJ2-1, with D tentatively TRBD1 or TRBD2 (6 bases each). The CDR3 consists of 14 residues. Trimming cost V 6 bases and J 2 bases, with 11 bases left between them. From germline, CDR1 is MNHNS and CDR2 SASEGT.

This clonotype was counted only a few times. The rearrangement uses TRBV5-1 and TRBJ2-1, with 11 nucleotides matching TRBD2. The CDR3 contains 14 residues. Germline assignment: CDR1 SGHRS and CDR2 YFSETQ. The trim removed 7 bases at V and 6 bases at J, leaving 6 bases unmatched. The CDR3 DNA follows: TGCGCCAGCGGGACTAGCGGCGACCTCAATGAGCAGTTCTTC. It yields the protein CASGTSGDLNEQFF.

This clonotype was observed a handful of times. The chain employs TRBV7-2 and TRBJ1-5; unclear D gene. This CDR3 spans 15 amino acids. Trimming removed 4 bases at V and 3 bases at J, with 13 bases between. Germline loops: CDR1 SGHTA, CDR2 FQGNSA. CDR3 region: CASSYSSVSNQPQHF. CDR3 nucleotides: TGTGCCAGCAGCTATTCTTCGGTATCCAATCAGCCCCAGCATTTT.

V gene TRBV20-1 combines with J gene TRBJ2-5; D may match TRBD1 or TRBD2 (6 bases each). Trimming removed 0 bases at V and 5 bases at J, with 13 bases between. This CDR3 comprises 14 residues. Germline lookup yields CDR1 DFQATT and CDR2 SNEGSKA (reference sequence). For the CDR3, the DNA is TGCAGTGCTAGAGATGCTGGAGGGGGGGAGACCCAGTACTTC. Protein: CSARDAGGGETQYF.

This clonotype was counted only a few times. The gene calls are TRBV20-1 and TRBJ2-5; 9 positions match TRBD2. The V gene's germline CDR1 is DFQATT and CDR2 SNEGSKA (reference sequence). Germline trimming cut 0 bases from V and 5 bases from J; bases unmatched to any gene: 7. The CDR3 is 15 residues long. The CDR3 region is CSAREASGDLETQYF. The CDR3 DNA follows: TGCAGTGCTAGAGAGGCTAGCGGGGATCTGGAGACCCAGTACTTC.

Only a few counts were recorded for this clonotype. CDR3 sequence reads: CSATGTGRETQYF. In DNA, the CDR3 is TGCAGTGCTACCGGGACAGGGAGAGAGACCCAGTACTTC. The chain combines TRBV20-1 with TRBJ2-5; the match to TRBD1 covers 9 bases. Losses at the gene ends were 4 bases for V and 4 bases for J; bases not matched to a gene: 4. Germline V gene lookup returns CDR1 DFQATT and CDR2 SNEGSKA (reference sequence). CDR3 length: 13 amino acids.

This clonotype was seen at least ten times. This rearrangement joins TRBV6-1 to TRBJ1-4; 8 bases agree with TRBD1. CDR1 is MNHNS and CDR2 is SASEGT in the germline V gene. This CDR3 contains 16 residues. After removal of 6 bases from V and 8 bases from J, the junction contained 14 bases not matched to a gene. The CDR3 reads CASRPTPGGANEKLFF. CDR3 nucleotide sequence: TGTGCCAGCAGACCTACTCCAGGGGGCGCGAACGAAAAACTGTTTTTT.

The chain joins TRBV20-1 to TRBJ2-1, with D unclear. The CDR3 has 14 amino acids. V shed 6 bases and J shed 2 bases, with 14 bases lying between them. CDR1 is DFQATT, CDR2 SNEGSKA, per germline (reference sequence). The CDR3: CSASPDGAYNEQFF. The CDR3 DNA reads as TGCAGTGCGAGCCCGGACGGTGCCTACAATGAGCAGTTCTTC.

The J gene is TRBJ2-1, the V gene TRBV6-4; TRBD1 is a possible D gene (6 bases). The CDR3 sequence is 14 residues long. Germline V gene lookup returns CDR1 MRHNA and CDR2 SNTAGT. V dropped 6 bases and J dropped 5 bases, with 14 bases sitting between them. The CDR3 coding sequence is TGTGCCAGCAGGAGCAGGGGTAGGGACAATGAGCAGTTCTTC. Translation: CASRSRGRDNEQFF.

The chain links TRBV28 to TRBJ2-7; D gene ambiguous. With 3 bases removed from V and 5 bases from J, the gap between germline ends came to 17 bases. The CDR3 loop spans 15 amino acids. The germline CDR1 and CDR2 sequences are MDHEN and SYDVKM. CDR3: CASSFYGELYDEQYF. CDR3 in DNA: TGTGCCAGCAGTTTCTACGGCGAGTTGTATGACGAGCAGTACTTC. Looking up the rest from reference TRBV28 and TRBJ2-7 gives the full variable domain: DVKVTQSSRYLVKRTGEKVFLECVQDMDHENMFWYRQDPGLGLRLIYFSYDVKMKEKGDIPEGYSVSREKKERFSLILESASTNQTSMYLCASSFYGELYDEQYFGPGTRLTVT.

This clonotype has a handful of counts. The V gene is TRBV4-2, the J gene TRBJ1-5; perhaps TRBD1 as D (6 bases). The CDR3 has 15 residues. The germline V gene has CDR1 LGHNA and CDR2 YNFKEQ. V was clipped by 2 bases and J by 7 bases, with 15 bases between them. CDR3 in amino acids: CASSQTKGGLQPQHF. The CDR3, as DNA: TGTGCCAGCAGCCAAACAAAAGGGGGGTTACAGCCCCAGCATTTT.

The chain has TRBV5-1 and TRBJ1-6; D might be TRBD1 (6 bases). V lost 3 bases and J 5 bases, leaving 9 bases between the germline ends. Germline V CDR1 and CDR2: SGHRS, YFSETQ. The CDR3 extends over 14 amino acids. CDR3 loop: CASSWGQDNSPLHF. Here the CDR3 DNA reads TGCGCCAGCAGCTGGGGACAAGATAATTCACCCCTCCACTTT. The whole variable domain, remainder taken from reference TRBV5-1 and TRBJ1-6, is KAGVTQTPRYLIKTRGQQVTLSCSPISGHRSVSWYQQTPGQGLQFLFEYFSETQRNKGNFPGRFSGRQFSNSRSEMNVSTLELGDSALYLCASSWGQDNSPLHFGNGTRLTVT.

V and J are TRBV20-1 and TRBJ1-3; D ambiguous. The length of the CDR3 is 14 residues. Germline CDR1 reads DFQATT; CDR2 reads SNEGSKA (reference sequence). V lost 0 bases to trimming and J lost 1 base, with 7 bases between them. The chain's CDR3 is CSARDIQSGNTIYF. As DNA, the CDR3 is TGCAGTGCTAGAGATATCCAGTCTGGAAACACCATATATTTT.

This clonotype has just a few counts. This chain links TRBV5-5 with TRBJ1-6; D unclear. Looked up from germline, CDR1 is SGHKS and CDR2 is YYEKEE (reference sequence). Between the trimmed V and J ends, which lost 1 base and 7 bases, there was a span of 12 bases. The CDR3 is 15 residues long. CDR3 nucleotide sequence: TGTGCCAGCAGCTTGTCCGGCTGGACCAATTCACCCCTCCACTTT. This translates into CASSLSGWTNSPLHF.

This clonotype was counted between two and nine times. The rearrangement links TRBV10-3 to TRBJ2-3, with TRBD2 as a possible D gene (5 bases). The CDR3 sequence is 13 residues long. CDR1 ENHRY and CDR2 SYGVKD come from the germline V gene. CDR3 sequence (DNA): TGTGCGAGGGCGGCAGCCCCCCGGGATACGCAGTATTTT. Translating it yields CARAAAPRDTQYF.

There are many counts of this clonotype. The rearrangement uses TRBV20-1 and TRBJ1-2; unclear D gene. Germline V lookup: CDR1 DFQATT, CDR2 SNEGSKA (reference sequence). V lost 3 bases to trimming and J lost 8 bases, with 13 bases between them. The CDR3 is made up of 12 amino acids. Written as DNA, the CDR3 is TGCAGTGCTAGCGGTGCTATGAGAGGCTACACCTTC. This translates into CSASGAMRGYTF.

The chain employs TRBV7-2 and TRBJ1-1; TRBD1 matches at 7 bases. J gave up 7 bases and V 4 bases, and 9 bases lay outside the gene matches. This CDR3 spans 14 amino acids. The germline CDR1 and CDR2 sequences are SGHTA and FQGNSA. CDR3 sequence: CASSSQGGGGEAFF. The CDR3 DNA reads TGTGCCAGCAGCTCCCAGGGGGGAGGGGGTGAAGCTTTCTTT.

The chain carries TRBV5-1 and TRBJ2-7, with D uncertain. This CDR3 contains 13 residues. Trimming removed 4 bases from V and 2 bases from J, with 10 bases in between. The germline gives CDR1 SGHRS, CDR2 YFSETQ. CDR3 protein: CASSKGLPYEQYF. The DNA of the CDR3 is TGCGCCAGCAGCAAGGGTCTCCCCTACGAGCAGTACTTC.

The chain uses TRBV5-4 and TRBJ2-1; D is possibly TRBD2 (5 bases). V lost 3 bases, J lost 5 bases, and 15 bases lay in between. In germline, CDR1 is SGHNT, CDR2 YYREEE (reference sequence). The CDR3 extends over 15 amino acids. CDR3 amino acids: CASSSRRREHNEQFF. CDR3 DNA: TGTGCCAGCAGCTCCCGGCGTCGGGAACACAATGAGCAGTTCTTC.

This clonotype was observed at least ten times. The J gene is TRBJ1-3, the V gene TRBV6-1; tentative D call: TRBD1 (6 bases). Germline V gene lookup returns CDR1 MNHNS and CDR2 SASEGT. Trimming removed 6 bases at V and 4 bases at J, with 13 bases between. This CDR3 is 14 amino acids long. CDR3 nucleotides: TGTGCCAGCAGGGAGCAGGGGCGAGGAAACACCATATATTTT. Amino acids: CASREQGRGNTIYF.

This clonotype was observed a few times. The chain employs TRBV6-1 and TRBJ1-6; TRBD1 is a possible D gene (5 bases). The CDR3 sequence is 17 residues long. Trimming removed 4 bases at V and 0 bases at J, with 13 bases between. Germline CDR1 reads MNHNS; CDR2 reads SASEGT. The CDR3 protein is CASSARGRSSYNSPLHF. DNA of the CDR3: TGTGCCAGCAGTGCCCGGGGCCGGAGCTCCTATAATTCACCCCTCCACTTT.

This clonotype was recorded once. V is TRBV27 and J is TRBJ1-6, with 7 bases lining up with TRBD1. V lost 5 bases and J lost 11; bases outside the gene matches: 12. The CDR3 runs 15 residues. Germline V lookup: CDR1 MNHEY, CDR2 SMNVEV (reference sequence). The CDR3 protein is CASSELTTGLAPLHF. The CDR3 region has the DNA TGTGCCAGCAGTGAGCTTACGACAGGGTTAGCACCCCTCCACTTT.

CDR3 residues: CASHDSLSHEKLFF. CDR3 bases: TGTGCCAGCCACGACAGTCTCTCACATGAAAAACTGTTTTTT. The gene calls are TRBV10-3 and TRBJ1-4; perhaps TRBD1 as D (5 bases). The CDR3 has 14 amino acids. Germline assignment: CDR1 ENHRY and CDR2 SYGVKD. V was clipped by 10 bases and J by 6 bases, with 18 bases between them.

This clonotype was detected only a few times. The DNA of the CDR3 is TGTGCCAGCAGCTTGGATCCGGGGCGAGGCACTGAAGCTTTCTTT. Translating gives CASSLDPGRGTEAFF. The chain has TRBV5-4 and TRBJ1-1; D possibly corresponds to TRBD1 (5 bases). Per germline, CDR1 SGHNT and CDR2 YYREEE (reference sequence). Deletions cut 0 bases from V and 4 bases from J, with 13 bases between. This CDR3 region has 15 residues.

This clonotype was observed many times. The chain recombines TRBV18 with TRBJ2-1; 13 bases are a match to TRBD2. Per germline, CDR1 KGHSH and CDR2 LQKENI. V lost 3 bases and J lost 7; bases outside the gene matches: 3. The CDR3 consists of 15 residues. CDR3 bases: TGTGCCAGCTCACCTGGACTAGCGGGGGTAAATGAGCAGTTCTTC. Protein product: CASSPGLAGVNEQFF.

This clonotype came up a few times. The V call is TRBV5-1, the J call TRBJ2-7; no clear D gene. The CDR3 totals 14 residues. The V and J ends lost 5 bases and 2 bases respectively, with 14 bases between them. The V gene's germline CDR1 is SGHRS and CDR2 YFSETQ. CDR3 DNA: TGCGCCAGCAGGCTGGACCGCCAGACCTACGAGCAGTACTTC. Translated, it gives CASRLDRQTYEQYF. The variable domain in full, completed from reference TRBV5-1 and TRBJ2-7, reads KAGVTQTPRYLIKTRGQQVTLSCSPISGHRSVSWYQQTPGQGLQFLFEYFSETQRNKGNFPGRFSGRQFSNSRSEMNVSTLELGDSALYLCASRLDRQTYEQYFGPGTRLTVT.